A single sample is the source of the 18 T cell receptor beta chains below, sequenced in a study of tumor T cells in aggressive B-cell lymphoma. Sequenced by immunoSEQ multiplex PCR; TCRdb stores in-frame clones only, minus some. Among 8,500 to 14,000 clones, 89% were seen once, and the ten largest hold roughly 2.2%. Source material: tumor tissue. These receptors were collected from an adult with diffuse large B cell lymphoma.

The chain is built from TRBV6-5 and TRBJ2-5; a weak D match, TRBD1 (6 bases). The V end lost 5 bases, the J end lost 5 bases, and 15 bases lay between the germline ends. Looked up from germline, CDR1 is MNHEY and CDR2 is SVGAGI. The CDR3 contains 14 residues. The CDR3 spells CASSLHRDGETQYF. CDR3 DNA sequence: TGTGCCAGCAGTCTTCACAGGGATGGGGAGACCCAGTACTTC.

The rearrangement links TRBV19 to TRBJ1-5, with a weak D call TRBD1 (5 bases). Trimming shortened V by 7 bases and J by 6 bases, and 16 bases separated the two germline ends. Per germline, CDR1 LNHDA and CDR2 SQIVND (reference sequence). CDR3 length: 14 residues. The CDR3 protein is CASTMGGLGQPQHF. CDR3 bases: TGTGCCAGTACCATGGGGGGTTTGGGTCAGCCCCAGCATTTT.

The chain uses TRBV19 and TRBJ2-2; 13 nucleotides match TRBD2. Trimming took 1 base from V and 2 from J; bases not matched to a gene: 7. This CDR3 has 19 residues. Per the germline V gene, CDR1 is LNHDA and CDR2 is SQIVND (reference sequence). The DNA for the CDR3 is TGTGCCAGTAGTATAGCAAAACTAGCGGGAGGGCCAAACACCGGGGAGCTGTTTTTT. Protein: CASSIAKLAGGPNTGELFF.

Of note for this clone: The junction departs from the called germline gene at one end, perhaps through a read error. The chain has TRBV29-1 and TRBJ2-1; 7 positions agree with TRBD2. The V gene's germline CDR1 is SQVTM and CDR2 ANQGSEA. The CDR3 loop spans 12 amino acids. The CDR3: CSVGDSGPLRIF. In DNA form, the CDR3 reads TGCAGCGTTGGGGATAGCGGGCCTCTCCGGATCTTC.

The rearrangement joins TRBV5-1 to TRBJ2-7; D is unresolved. CDR1 SGHRS and CDR2 YFSETQ come from the germline V gene. The length of the CDR3 is 13 residues. V lost 3 bases to trimming and J lost 1 base, with 8 bases between them. The CDR3 reads CASSSTYSYEQYF. CDR3 in DNA: TGCGCCAGCAGCTCGACATATTCCTACGAGCAGTACTTC.

Here the CDR3 DNA reads TGTGCCAGCAGCTCGCAGGCAGGGTCTCAGCCCCAGCATTTT. Encoded protein: CASSSQAGSQPQHF. This sequence joins TRBV7-9 and TRBJ1-5; D may be TRBD1 (5 bases). CDR3 length: 14 amino acids. Trimming removed 4 bases from V and 6 bases from J, with 13 bases in between. CDR1 is SEHNR, CDR2 FQNEAQ, per germline (reference sequence).

Note on this clone: Other DNA sequences of this sample code for an identical CDR3. The CDR3 reads CASSQQFSSYNEQFF. The CDR3 DNA sequence: TGCGCCAGCAGCCAACAATTTAGCTCCTACAATGAGCAGTTCTTC. This chain uses TRBV4-1 with TRBJ2-1, with D uncertain. Germline V lookup: CDR1 MGHRA, CDR2 YSYEKL. V was trimmed by 2 bases and J by 0 bases, leaving 8 bases between them. This CDR3 region has 15 residues.

In DNA form, the CDR3 reads TGCAGCGTTGAGGCGGGGAACTATGGCTACACCTTC. Its translation is CSVEAGNYGYTF. The chain joins TRBV29-1 to TRBJ1-2; D not certain. Germline V lookup: CDR1 SQVTM, CDR2 ANQGSEA. This CDR3 is 12 amino acids long. V lost 3 bases and J 2 bases, leaving 7 bases between the germline ends.

This chain joins TRBV6-5 and TRBJ2-3, with a possible D match to TRBD2 (6 bases). Germline assignment: CDR1 MNHEY and CDR2 SVGAGI. Trimming shortened V by 2 bases and J by 3 bases, and 9 bases separated the two germline ends. The CDR3 sequence is 14 residues long. The CDR3: CASSYGGTTDTQYF. In DNA, the CDR3 is TGTGCCAGCAGTTACGGCGGGACGACAGATACGCAGTATTTT.

This clone has a handful of counts. The rearrangement links TRBV27 to TRBJ2-1; 9 bases map to TRBD1. The CDR3 spans 15 residues. V was pared by 0 bases and J by 10 bases, with 7 bases of the junction left unmatched. Germline V gene lookup returns CDR1 MNHEY and CDR2 SMNVEV (reference sequence). CDR3 in amino acids: CASSLSGTGKREQFF. The CDR3 bases are TGTGCCAGCAGTTTATCAGGGACAGGGAAACGCGAGCAGTTCTTC.

This rearrangement joins TRBV7-9 to TRBJ2-7; 14 bases fit TRBD2. CDR3 length: 17 amino acids. The germline V gene encodes CDR1 SEHNR and CDR2 FQNEAQ (reference sequence). Germline trimming cut 5 bases from V and 2 bases from J; bases unmatched to any gene: 8. CDR3 protein: CASSPEGGLAGAYEQYF. In DNA, the CDR3 is TGTGCCAGCAGCCCCGAAGGGGGACTAGCGGGAGCCTACGAGCAGTACTTC. Complete variable domain (other parts from reference TRBV7-9 and TRBJ2-7): DTGVSQNPRHKITKRGQNVTFRCDPISEHNRLYWYRQTLGQGPEFLTYFQNEAQLEKSRLLSDRFSAERPKGSFSTLEIQRTEQGDSAMYLCASSPEGGLAGAYEQYFGPGTRLTVT.

The V and J genes are TRBV18 and TRBJ2-3, with TRBD1 matching 9 bases. V lost 5 bases, J lost 2 bases, and 8 bases stayed unmatched. The CDR3 totals 16 residues. Germline values: CDR1 KGHSH, CDR2 LQKENI. CDR3 sequence: CASSSIDRGSTDTQYF. The DNA of the CDR3 is TGTGCCAGCTCATCGATAGACAGGGGGTCCACAGATACGCAGTATTTT.

This clone was detected only once. The chain joins TRBV11-2 to TRBJ1-2; 8 bases line up with TRBD1. Germline V gene data show CDR1 as SGHAT and CDR2 as FQNNGV. This CDR3 has 14 amino acids. V was clipped by 4 bases and J by 7 bases; unmatched bases: 8. The CDR3 loop is CASSYGQGFTGYTF. The CDR3 region has the DNA TGTGCCAGCAGCTATGGACAGGGCTTCACTGGCTACACCTTC.

A single count supports this clone. The gene calls are TRBV19 and TRBJ2-5; a weak D match, TRBD2 (5 bases). This CDR3 has 13 amino acids. From germline, CDR1 is LNHDA and CDR2 SQIVND (reference sequence). Trimming removed 3 bases from V and 5 bases from J, with 10 bases in between. The CDR3 reads CASSMRASETQYF. CDR3 coding DNA: TGTGCCAGTAGTATGCGGGCATCCGAGACCCAGTACTTC.

The chain combines TRBV18 with TRBJ2-5; 9 bases are a match to TRBD2. The DNA end is a closer match to TRBJ2-7, so the J assignment may be wrong. CDR3 size: 16 residues. Germline V lookup: CDR1 KGHSH, CDR2 LQKENI. CDR3 in amino acids: CASSPRGSGSVYEQYF. The CDR3 nucleotides read TGTGCCAGCTCACCTCGGGGTAGCGGGAGTGTCTACGAGCAGTACTTC.

The chain is built from TRBV7-9 and TRBJ1-5; TRBD1 matches at 9 bases. The J segment lost 5 bases and the V segment lost 10 bases, leaving 3 bases of the junction unmatched. CDR3 length: 12 amino acids. Germline V gene data show CDR1 as SEHNR and CDR2 as FQNEAQ (reference sequence). The DNA for the CDR3 is TGTGCCACGGACAGGGGTGATCAGCCCCAGCATTTT. Translated: CATDRGDQPQHF.

The J gene is TRBJ2-2, the V gene TRBV7-2, with D unclear. CDR3 length equals 15 residues. Trimming shortened V by 0 bases and J by 1 base, and 6 bases separated the two germline ends. Per the germline V gene, CDR1 is SGHTA and CDR2 is FQGNSA. CDR3 sequence: CASSLAIVNTGELFF. The CDR3 DNA follows: TGTGCCAGCAGCTTAGCTATCGTGAACACCGGGGAGCTGTTTTTT.

This chain connects TRBV7-2 to TRBJ2-5, with TRBD2 matching over 12 bases. The J call may be in error: the DNA end matches TRBJ2-7 better. CDR1 and CDR2 from the germline V gene are SGHTA and FQGNSA. The CDR3 consists of 16 residues. The CDR3 sequence is CASSPESSGRAYEQYF. In DNA form, the CDR3 reads TGTGCCAGCAGCCCAGAGTCTAGCGGGAGGGCTTACGAGCAGTACTTC.